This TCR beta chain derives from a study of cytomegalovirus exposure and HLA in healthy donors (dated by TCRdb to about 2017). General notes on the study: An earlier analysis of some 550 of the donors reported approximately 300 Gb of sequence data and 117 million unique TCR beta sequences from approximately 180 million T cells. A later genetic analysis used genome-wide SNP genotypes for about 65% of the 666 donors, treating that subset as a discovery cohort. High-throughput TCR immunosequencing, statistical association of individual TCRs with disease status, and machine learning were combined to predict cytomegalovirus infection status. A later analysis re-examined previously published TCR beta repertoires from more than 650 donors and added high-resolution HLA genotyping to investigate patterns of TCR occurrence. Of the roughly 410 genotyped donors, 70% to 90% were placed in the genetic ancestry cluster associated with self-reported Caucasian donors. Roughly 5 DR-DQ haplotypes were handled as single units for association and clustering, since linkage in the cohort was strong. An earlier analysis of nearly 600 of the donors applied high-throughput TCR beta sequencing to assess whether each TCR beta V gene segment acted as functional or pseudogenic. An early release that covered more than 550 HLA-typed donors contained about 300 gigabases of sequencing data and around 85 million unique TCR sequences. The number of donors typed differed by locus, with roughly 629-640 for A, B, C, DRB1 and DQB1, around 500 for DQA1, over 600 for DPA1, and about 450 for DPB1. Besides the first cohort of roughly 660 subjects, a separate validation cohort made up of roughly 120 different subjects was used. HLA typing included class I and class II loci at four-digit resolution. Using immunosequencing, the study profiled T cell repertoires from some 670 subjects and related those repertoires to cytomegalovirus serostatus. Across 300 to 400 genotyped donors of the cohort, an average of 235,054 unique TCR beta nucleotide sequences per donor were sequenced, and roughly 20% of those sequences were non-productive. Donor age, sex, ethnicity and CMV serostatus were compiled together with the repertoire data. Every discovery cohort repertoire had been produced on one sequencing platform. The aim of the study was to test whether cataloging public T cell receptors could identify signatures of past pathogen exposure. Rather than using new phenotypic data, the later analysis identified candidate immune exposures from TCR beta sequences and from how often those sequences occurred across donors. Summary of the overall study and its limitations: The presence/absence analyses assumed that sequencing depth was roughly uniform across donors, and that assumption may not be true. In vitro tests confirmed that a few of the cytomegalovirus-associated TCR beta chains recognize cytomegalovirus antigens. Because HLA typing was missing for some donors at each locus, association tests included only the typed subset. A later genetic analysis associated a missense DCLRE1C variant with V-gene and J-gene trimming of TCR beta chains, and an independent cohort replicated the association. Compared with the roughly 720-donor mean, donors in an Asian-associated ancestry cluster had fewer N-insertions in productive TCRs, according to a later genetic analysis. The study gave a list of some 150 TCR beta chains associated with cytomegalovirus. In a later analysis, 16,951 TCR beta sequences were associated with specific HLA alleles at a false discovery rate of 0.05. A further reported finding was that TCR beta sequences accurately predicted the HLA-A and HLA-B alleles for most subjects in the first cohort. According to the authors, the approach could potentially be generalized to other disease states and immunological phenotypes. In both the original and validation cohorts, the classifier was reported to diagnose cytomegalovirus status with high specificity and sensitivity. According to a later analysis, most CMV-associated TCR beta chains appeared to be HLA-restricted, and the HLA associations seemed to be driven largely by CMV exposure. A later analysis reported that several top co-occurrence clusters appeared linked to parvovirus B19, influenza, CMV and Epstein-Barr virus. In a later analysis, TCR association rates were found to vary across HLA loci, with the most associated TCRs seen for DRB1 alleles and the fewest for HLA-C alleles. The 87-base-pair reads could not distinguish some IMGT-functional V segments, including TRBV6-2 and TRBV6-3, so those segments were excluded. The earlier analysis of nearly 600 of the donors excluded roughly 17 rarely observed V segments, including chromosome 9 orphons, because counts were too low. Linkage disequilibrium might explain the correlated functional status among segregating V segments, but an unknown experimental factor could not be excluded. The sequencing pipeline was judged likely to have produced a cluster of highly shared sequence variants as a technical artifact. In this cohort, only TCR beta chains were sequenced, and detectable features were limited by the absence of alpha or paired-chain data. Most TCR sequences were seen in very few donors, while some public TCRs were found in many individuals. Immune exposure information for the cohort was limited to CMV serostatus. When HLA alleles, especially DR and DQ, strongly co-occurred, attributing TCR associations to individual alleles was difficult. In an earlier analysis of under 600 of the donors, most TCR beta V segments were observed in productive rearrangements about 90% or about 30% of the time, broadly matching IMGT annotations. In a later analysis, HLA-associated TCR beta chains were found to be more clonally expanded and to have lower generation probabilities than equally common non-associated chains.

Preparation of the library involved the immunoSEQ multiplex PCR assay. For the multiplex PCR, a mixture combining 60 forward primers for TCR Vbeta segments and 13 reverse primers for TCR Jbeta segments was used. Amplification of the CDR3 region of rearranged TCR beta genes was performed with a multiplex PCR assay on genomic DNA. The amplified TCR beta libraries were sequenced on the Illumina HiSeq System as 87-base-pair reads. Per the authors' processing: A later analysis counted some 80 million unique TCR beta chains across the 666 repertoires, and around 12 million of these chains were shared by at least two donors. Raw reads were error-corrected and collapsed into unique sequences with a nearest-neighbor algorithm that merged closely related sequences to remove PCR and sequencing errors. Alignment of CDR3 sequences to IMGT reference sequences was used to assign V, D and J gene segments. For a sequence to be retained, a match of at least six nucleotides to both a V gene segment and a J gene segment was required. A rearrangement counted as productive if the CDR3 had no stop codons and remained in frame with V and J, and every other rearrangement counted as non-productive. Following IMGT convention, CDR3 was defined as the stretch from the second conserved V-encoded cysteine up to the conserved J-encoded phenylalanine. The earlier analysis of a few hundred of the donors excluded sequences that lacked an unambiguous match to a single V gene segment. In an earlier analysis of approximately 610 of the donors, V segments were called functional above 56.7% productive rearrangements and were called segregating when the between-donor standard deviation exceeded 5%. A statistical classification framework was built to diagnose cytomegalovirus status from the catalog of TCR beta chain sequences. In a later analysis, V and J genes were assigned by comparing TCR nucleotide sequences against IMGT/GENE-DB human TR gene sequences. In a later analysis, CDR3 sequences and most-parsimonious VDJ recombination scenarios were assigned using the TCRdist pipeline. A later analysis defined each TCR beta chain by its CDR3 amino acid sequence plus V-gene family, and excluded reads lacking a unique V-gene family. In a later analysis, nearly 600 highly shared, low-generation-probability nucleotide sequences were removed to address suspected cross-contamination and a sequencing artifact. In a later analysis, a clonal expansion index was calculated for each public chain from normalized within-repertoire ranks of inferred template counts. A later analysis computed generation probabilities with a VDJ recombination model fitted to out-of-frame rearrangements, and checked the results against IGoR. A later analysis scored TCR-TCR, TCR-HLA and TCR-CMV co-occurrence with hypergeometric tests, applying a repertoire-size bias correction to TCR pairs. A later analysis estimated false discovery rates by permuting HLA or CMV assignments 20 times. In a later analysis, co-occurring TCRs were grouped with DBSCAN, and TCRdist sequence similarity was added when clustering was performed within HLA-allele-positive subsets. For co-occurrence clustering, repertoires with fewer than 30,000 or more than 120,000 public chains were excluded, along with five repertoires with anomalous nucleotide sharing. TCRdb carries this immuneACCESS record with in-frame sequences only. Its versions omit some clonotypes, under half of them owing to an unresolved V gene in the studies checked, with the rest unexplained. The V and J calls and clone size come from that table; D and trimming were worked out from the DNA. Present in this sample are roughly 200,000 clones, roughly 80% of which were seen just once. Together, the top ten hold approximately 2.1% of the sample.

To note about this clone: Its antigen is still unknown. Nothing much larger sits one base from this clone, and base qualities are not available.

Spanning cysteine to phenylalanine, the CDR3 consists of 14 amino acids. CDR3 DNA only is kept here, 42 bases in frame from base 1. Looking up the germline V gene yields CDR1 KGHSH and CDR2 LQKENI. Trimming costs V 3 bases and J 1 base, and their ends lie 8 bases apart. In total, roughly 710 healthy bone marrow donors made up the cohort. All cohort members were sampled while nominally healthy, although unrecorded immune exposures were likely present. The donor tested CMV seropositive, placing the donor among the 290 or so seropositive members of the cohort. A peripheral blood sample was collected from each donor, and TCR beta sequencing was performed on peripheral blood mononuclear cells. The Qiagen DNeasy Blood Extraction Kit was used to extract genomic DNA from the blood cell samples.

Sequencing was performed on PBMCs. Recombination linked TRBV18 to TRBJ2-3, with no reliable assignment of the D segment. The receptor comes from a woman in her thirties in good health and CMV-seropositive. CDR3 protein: CASSPLSGTDTQYF. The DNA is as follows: TGTGCCAGCTCACCCCTATCGGGCACAGATACGCAGTATTTT.